These T cell receptor beta chains were read from a single sample in a study of blood T cell repertoires in COVID-19. Clones were sequenced by immunoSEQ multiplex PCR, and TCRdb holds only the in-frame ones, with some missing. The sample comprises around 310,000 clones, 80% to 90% of which are singletons, and around 5% rests with the top ten. The source material was PBMCs or T cells enriched from blood (not recorded which). Receptors were obtained from a man aged 25 to 45 who had recovered from COVID-19. Each CDR3 is given with its conserved first and last residue. The D gene is left open where the match is weak. Rows give clone size only sometimes, using once, few, many, or a class for an expanded clone.

j_gene | abundance | d_gene | v_gene | CDR3aa | CDR3nt
TRBJ1-5 | . | TRBD1 | TRBV5-4 | CASSLGRGSQPQHF | TGTGCCAGCAGCTTAGGCAGGGGGTCTCAGCCCCAGCATTTT
TRBJ2-2 | . | TRBD2 | TRBV7-8 | CASSLDGGATGELFF | TGTGCCAGCAGCTTAGACGGGGGGGCCACCGGGGAGCTGTTTTTT
TRBJ2-2 | . | TRBD2 | TRBV7-9 | CASKVRGGTGELFF | TGTGCCAGCAAAGTGCGGGGGGGCACCGGGGAGCTGTTTTTT
TRBJ1-4 | . | . | TRBV19 | CASSSRDNEKLFF | TGTGCCAGTAGTAGCCGGGATAATGAAAAACTGTTTTTT
TRBJ1-1 | . | . | TRBV6-5 | CASRAPAGRYQAFF | TGTGCCAGCAGAGCGCCCGCAGGGAGGTATCAGGCTTTCTTT
TRBJ2-5 | . | . | TRBV5-1 | CASSTGQSYQETQYF | TGCGCCAGCAGCACAGGACAGTCTTACCAAGAGACCCAGTACTTC
TRBJ2-2 | . | TRBD2 | TRBV29-1 | CSVYTSGVSTGELFF | TGCAGCGTTTACACTAGCGGGGTTAGCACCGGGGAGCTGTTTTTT
TRBJ2-7 | . | TRBD1 | TRBV7-9 | CASSPVHPGQLYEQYF | TGTGCCAGCAGCCCGGTTCACCCGGGACAGCTATACGAGCAGTACTTC
TRBJ2-1 | . | TRBD1 | TRBV11-3 | CASSLRPGTGRNEQFF | TGTGCCAGCAGCTTAAGGCCCGGGACAGGGCGCAATGAGCAGTTCTTC
TRBJ2-6 | . | TRBD1 | TRBV27 | CASSFALRGPGANVLTF | TGTGCCAGCAGTTTCGCCCTCAGGGGGCCTGGGGCCAACGTCCTGACTTTC
TRBJ2-7 | . | TRBD2 | TRBV7-6 | CASSLERAGGPLDEQYF | TGTGCCAGCAGCTTGGAAAGAGCGGGGGGACCCTTGGACGAGCAGTACTTC
TRBJ1-2 | . | . | TRBV19 | CASKPQGGGFYGYTF | TGTGCCAGTAAGCCTCAGGGAGGAGGTTTCTATGGCTACACCTTC
TRBJ1-4 | . | . | TRBV19 | CASTPGTTNEKLFF | TGTGCCAGTACCCCAGGCACAACTAATGAAAAACTGTTTTTT
TRBJ2-7 | . | . | TRBV20-1 | CSARDLDRQYF | TGCAGTGCTAGGGACTTGGACAGACAGTACTTC
TRBJ2-7 | . | . | TRBV10-3 | CAITKTSGDYEQYF | TGTGCCATCACCAAAACCTCAGGGGACTACGAGCAGTACTTC
TRBJ2-1 | . | . | TRBV9 | CASSVAPGSYNEQFF | TGTGCCAGCAGCGTTGCCCCGGGGTCCTACAATGAGCAGTTCTTC
TRBJ1-6 | . | TRBD1 | TRBV19 | CASSIRRGAQGMDSPLHF | TGTGCCAGTAGTATTCGACGCGGGGCACAGGGGATGGATTCACCCCTCCACTTT
TRBJ2-5 | once | . | TRBV5-1 | CASTLGWTVNEETQYF | TGCGCCAGCACCCTTGGTTGGACAGTGAATGAAGAGACCCAGTACTTC
TRBJ2-7 | . | TRBD2 | TRBV24-1 | CATSGVSGGADEQYF | TGTGCCACCAGTGGGGTCAGCGGGGGGGCCGACGAGCAGTACTTC
TRBJ1-5 | . | TRBD1 | TRBV3-1/TRBV3-2 | CASSQDPRDRGRNQPQHF | TGTGCCAGCAGCCAGGACCCCCGGGACAGGGGGCGCAATCAGCCCCAGCATTTT
TRBJ2-2 | . | TRBD1 | TRBV27 | CASSKLEGGPPIGGELFF | TGTGCCAGCAGTAAATTAGAAGGGGGCCCCCCTATCGGGGGGGAGCTGTTTTTT
TRBJ2-3 | . | TRBD2 | TRBV15 | CATSRWTSGDTQYF | TGTGCCACCAGCAGATGGACTAGCGGAGATACGCAGTATTTT
TRBJ1-1 | . | . | TRBV2 | CASTGRRRTEAFF | TGTGCCAGCACGGGCAGGAGGAGGACTGAAGCTTTCTTT
TRBJ1-2 | once | TRBD1 | TRBV7-9 | CASSTTGYGYTF | TGTGCCAGCAGCACGACAGGGTATGGCTACACCTTC
TRBJ2-2 | . | . | TRBV19 | CASSIDWGGSGELFF | TGTGCCAGTAGTATAGATTGGGGAGGATCCGGGGAGCTGTTTTTT
TRBJ1-2 | once | TRBD1 | TRBV28 | CASRRTGPYYGYTF | TGTGCCAGCAGACGGACAGGGCCATACTATGGCTACACCTTC
TRBJ1-2 | . | . | TRBV19 | CASSGAGIVGYGYTF | TGTGCCAGTAGTGGGGCGGGAATCGTCGGCTATGGCTACACCTTC
TRBJ1-5 | . | . | TRBV2 | CASSDEGVGQPQHF | TGTGCCAGCAGTGATGAAGGGGTGGGTCAGCCCCAGCATTTT
TRBJ2-5 | . | TRBD2 | TRBV7-2 | CASSLVGLGGETQYF | TGTGCCAGCAGCTTAGTGGGACTAGGGGGGGAGACCCAGTACTTC
TRBJ1-3 | . | TRBD1 | TRBV24-1 | CATSDPRTGGNTIYF | TGTGCCACCAGTGACCCCAGGACAGGGGGAAACACCATATATTTT
TRBJ1-5 | . | TRBD1 | TRBV29-1 | CSVDVGRGDQPQHF | TGCAGCGTTGATGTGGGCAGGGGGGATCAGCCCCAGCATTTT
TRBJ2-1 | few | . | TRBV19 | CASSTQSQGEQFF | TGTGCCAGTAGTACGCAGAGCCAGGGAGAGCAGTTCTTC
TRBJ2-2 | . | . | TRBV5-1 | CASSLRPAGDTGELFF | TGCGCCAGCAGCTTAAGGCCGGCCGGGGACACCGGGGAGCTGTTTTTT
TRBJ1-5 | . | TRBD1 | TRBV2 | CASRYRQGAQPQHF | TGTGCCAGCAGGTACAGACAGGGGGCTCAGCCCCAGCATTTT
TRBJ2-3 | once | TRBD1 | TRBV18 | CASSPVGTGVTDTQYF | TGTGCCAGCTCACCAGTAGGGACAGGGGTCACAGATACGCAGTATTTT
TRBJ1-6 | . | . | TRBV7-6 | CASSLEHQGSYNSPLHF | TGTGCCAGCAGCTTAGAGCATCAGGGCTCCTATAATTCACCCCTCCACTTT
TRBJ1-1 | . | . | TRBV7-3 | CASSQTADTEAFF | TGTGCCAGCAGCCAGACTGCGGACACTGAAGCTTTCTTT
TRBJ2-7 | . | TRBD2 | TRBV10-1 | CASSGRGAGTSGQQYF | TGCGCCAGCAGTGGTCGGGGTGCCGGGACTAGCGGGCAGCAGTACTTC
TRBJ2-5 | . | TRBD1 | TRBV7-9 | CASSVQGAGATQYF | TGTGCCAGCAGCGTACAGGGGGCGGGGGCGACCCAGTACTTC
TRBJ1-2 | . | TRBD1 | TRBV7-9 | CASSYSGQRFYGYTF | TGTGCCAGCAGCTATTCGGGACAGCGTTTCTATGGCTACACCTTC
TRBJ2-1 | . | TRBD1 | TRBV7-6 | CASSLGVRGRSYNEQFF | TGTGCCAGCAGCTTAGGGGTTAGGGGGCGCTCCTACAATGAGCAGTTCTTC
TRBJ2-7 | . | . | TRBV2 | CASSEGGGVHEQYF | TGTGCCAGCAGTGAAGGAGGCGGGGTCCACGAGCAGTACTTC
TRBJ1-5 | . | . | TRBV4-1 | CASSQQGSWQPQHF | TGCGCCAGCAGCCAACAGGGAAGTTGGCAGCCCCAGCATTTT
TRBJ2-7 | once | TRBD2 | TRBV6-5 | CASSYGVSGDPYEQYF | TGTGCCAGCAGTTACGGGGTTAGCGGGGACCCCTACGAGCAGTACTTC
TRBJ1-5 | . | TRBD1 | TRBV24-1 | CAAGQGVSQHF | TGTGCCGCGGGACAGGGGGTCTCCCAGCATTTT
TRBJ1-5 | . | . | TRBV4-1 | CASSQVRVSNQPQHF | TGCGCCAGCAGCCAAGTGAGGGTTAGCAATCAGCCCCAGCATTTT
TRBJ2-7 | . | . | TRBV21-1 | CASSKGAVTSYEQYF | TGTGCCAGCAGCAAAGGGGCAGTGACCTCCTACGAGCAGTACTTC
TRBJ1-6 | . | . | TRBV25-1 | CASSSRNNSPLHF | TGTGCCAGCAGTAGCCGTAATAATTCACCCCTCCACTTT
TRBJ1-5 | once | . | TRBV24-1 | CATSERGNQPQHF | TGTGCCACCAGTGAACGGGGGAATCAGCCCCAGCATTTT
TRBJ1-1 | . | TRBD1 | TRBV2 | CASRTDRDEAFF | TGTGCCAGCAGAACGGACAGGGATGAAGCTTTCTTT
TRBJ1-2 | . | TRBD1 | TRBV7-8 | CASSLGQFYGYTF | TGTGCCAGCAGCTTGGGACAGTTCTATGGCTACACCTTC
TRBJ2-7 | . | . | TRBV10-3 | CAISESWQGVFYEQYF | TGTGCCATCAGTGAGTCGTGGCAGGGTGTATTCTACGAGCAGTACTTC
TRBJ2-7 | . | . | TRBV27 | CASSSSDISYEQYF | .
TRBJ2-3 | . | . | TRBV10-3 | CAIRSQADTGDTQYF | TGTGCCATCAGATCCCAGGCCGATACGGGGGATACGCAGTATTTT
TRBJ2-3 | . | TRBD2 | TRBV27 | CASRPFLWASGGTSTDTQYF | TGTGCCAGCAGACCCTTCCTTTGGGCTAGCGGGGGAACTAGCACAGATACGCAGTATTTT